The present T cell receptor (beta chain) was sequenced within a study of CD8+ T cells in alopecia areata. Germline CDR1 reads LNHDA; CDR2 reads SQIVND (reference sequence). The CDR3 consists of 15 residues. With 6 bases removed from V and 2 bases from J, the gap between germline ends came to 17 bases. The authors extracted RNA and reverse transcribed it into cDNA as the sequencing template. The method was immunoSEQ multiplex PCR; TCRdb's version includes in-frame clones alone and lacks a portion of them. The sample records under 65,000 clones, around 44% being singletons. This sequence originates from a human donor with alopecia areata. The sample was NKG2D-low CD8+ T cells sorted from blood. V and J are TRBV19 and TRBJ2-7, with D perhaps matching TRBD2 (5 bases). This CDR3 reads CASSYAEGYPYEQYF. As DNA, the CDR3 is TGTGCCAGTAGCTACGCCGAGGGTTATCCCTACGAGCAGTACTTC.